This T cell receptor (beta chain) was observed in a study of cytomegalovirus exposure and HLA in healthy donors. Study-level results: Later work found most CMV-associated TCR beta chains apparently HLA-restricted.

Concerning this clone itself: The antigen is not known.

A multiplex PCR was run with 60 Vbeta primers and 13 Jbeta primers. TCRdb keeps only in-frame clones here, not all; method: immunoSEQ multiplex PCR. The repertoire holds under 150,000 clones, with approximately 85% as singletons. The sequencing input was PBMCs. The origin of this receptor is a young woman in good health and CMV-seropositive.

As DNA, the CDR3 is TGTGCCTGGAGTGACGAGGGAAACTATGGCTACACCTTC. As protein: CAWSDEGNYGYTF. The chain joins TRBV30 to TRBJ1-2, with no clear D. The CDR3 length is 13 residues. The ends were cut back, 1 base at V and 2 bases at J, with 8 bases in the middle. Germline CDR1 reads GTSNPN; CDR2 reads SVGIG (reference sequence).